This record looks at one T cell receptor beta chain sequence and its context. One junction end disagrees with the germline gene, perhaps due to a read error. CDR1 and CDR2 (germline): GTSNPN, SVGIG (reference sequence). CDR3 length: 16 residues. The sample belongs to a study of cytomegalovirus exposure and HLA in healthy donors. PCR primers comprised 60 Vbeta and 13 Jbeta primers. Sequenced by immunoSEQ multiplex PCR; TCRdb stores in-frame clones only, minus some. The sample lists some 100,000 clones, 79% occurring once. This receptor was identified in a female donor in good health and CMV-seropositive. The sequencing input was PBMCs. This sequence joins TRBV30 and TRBJ1-1; 10 nucleotides line up with TRBD1. The CDR3 loop is CACSVLLTGGRTEAFF. The CDR3 DNA reads as TGTGCCTGCAGTGTACTTCTGACAGGGGGCAGAACTGAAGCTTTCTTT.